A single sample is the source of the 20 T cell receptor beta chains below, sequenced in a study of T cell responses to AZD1222 COVID-19 vaccine. The method was immunoSEQ multiplex PCR; TCRdb's version includes in-frame clones alone and lacks a portion of them. The profile shows 100,000 to 150,000 clones, 93% of them singletons. The sample here was peripheral blood, taken 28 days after the second AZD1222 dose. The receptors derive from an adult who received the AZD1222 COVID-19 vaccine.

The chain combines TRBV3-1 (or the pseudogene TRBV3-2) with TRBJ2-7, with D maybe TRBD2 (6 bases). This CDR3 region has 14 residues. The V end was cut by 3 bases, the J end by 7 bases, with 16 bases between. Germline lookup yields CDR1 LGHDT and CDR2 YNNKEL (reference sequence). CDR3 nucleotides: TGTGCCAGCAGCCAGAGAGCGGGCCCGGGGGAGCAGTACTTC. Its translation: CASSQRAGPGEQYF.

The chain combines TRBV2 with TRBJ1-2, with no clear D. V was trimmed by 0 bases and J by 2 bases, leaving 10 bases between them. The CDR3 extends over 15 amino acids. The germline gives CDR1 SNHLY, CDR2 FYNNEI. The CDR3 sequence: CASSEAQDPNYGYTF. DNA of the CDR3: TGTGCCAGCAGTGAAGCGCAGGATCCGAACTATGGCTACACCTTC.

This clone was detected only once. The chain is built from TRBV19 and TRBJ2-7; TRBD2 aligns across 8 bases. The V gene's germline CDR1 is LNHDA and CDR2 SQIVND (reference sequence). CDR3 length equals 16 residues. Germline trimming cut 5 bases from V and 3 bases from J; bases unmatched to any gene: 12. The CDR3 nucleotides read TGTGCCAGTAGTCCCCGAGGAGTCGGGAGGGACTACGAGCAGTACTTC. It specifies CASSPRGVGRDYEQYF.

The chain couples TRBV7-9 to TRBJ2-5; 8 bases fit TRBD2. The germline V gene has CDR1 SEHNR and CDR2 FQNEAQ (reference sequence). The CDR3 length is 14 residues. The V segment lost 5 bases and the J segment 7 bases; nucleotides outside the gene matches: 9. CDR3 in amino acids: CASSHEVAGWTQYF. CDR3 DNA sequence: TGTGCCAGCAGCCATGAGGTAGCGGGATGGACCCAGTACTTC.

The V and J genes are TRBV4-3 and TRBJ2-7; maybe TRBD1 (6 bases). Trimming took off 3 bases at V and 2 bases at J, with 14 bases between the two ends. The CDR3 is 15 amino acids. Germline loops: CDR1 LGHNA, CDR2 YSLEER. CDR3 in amino acids: CASSQMTGAAYEQYF. The DNA for the CDR3 is TGCGCCAGCAGCCAGATGACAGGCGCGGCCTACGAGCAGTACTTC.

The chain employs TRBV5-6 and TRBJ1-1; D unclear. Per germline, CDR1 SGHDT and CDR2 YYEEEE. The CDR3 has 13 residues. Trimming took 5 bases from V and 6 from J, leaving 14 bases between them. CDR3 sequence: CASRWQLSAEAFF. CDR3 coding DNA: TGTGCCAGCAGGTGGCAGCTTAGCGCTGAAGCTTTCTTT.

The V and J genes are TRBV11-2 and TRBJ2-5, with D unresolved. There are 12 residues in the CDR3. Between the trimmed V and J ends, which lost 4 bases and 4 bases, there was a span of 7 bases. The germline gives CDR1 SGHAT, CDR2 FQNNGV. As DNA, the CDR3 is TGTGCCAGCAGCTCATCGGGAGAGACCCAGTACTTC. Amino acids: CASSSSGETQYF.

The genes are TRBV7-8 and TRBJ2-7; weak D call: TRBD2 (5 bases). CDR3 length: 12 residues. V dropped 8 bases and J dropped 5 bases, with 13 bases sitting between them. Germline CDR1 SGHVS, CDR2 FQNEAQ. The CDR3 loop reads CASSNPGDEQYF. The CDR3, as DNA: TGTGCCAGCTCCAACCCCGGGGACGAGCAGTACTTC.

The rearrangement links TRBV4-3 to TRBJ2-3, with TRBD2 matching 8 bases. The CDR3 is 15 amino acids. With 1 base clipped from V and 1 base from J, the junction kept 1 base outside the gene matches. The germline V gene has CDR1 LGHNA and CDR2 YSLEER. CDR3 protein: CASSQVLAGTDTQYF. The CDR3 nucleotides are TGCGCCAGCAGCCAAGTACTAGCGGGCACAGATACGCAGTATTTT.

The chain joins TRBV10-1 to TRBJ2-7; a possible D gene is TRBD2 (6 bases). The CDR3 has 14 residues. V lost 0 bases and J 3 bases, leaving 9 bases between the germline ends. Germline CDR1 WNHNN, CDR2 SYGVQD (reference sequence). As DNA, the CDR3 is TGCGCCAGCAGTGAGTCAGGGACTCACTACGAGCAGTACTTC. Protein product: CASSESGTHYEQYF.

The V call is TRBV30, the J call TRBJ1-1; D is unclear. V was clipped by 1 base and J by 7 bases, with 10 bases between them. Germline CDR1 is GTSNPN and CDR2 is SVGIG (reference sequence). CDR3 length equals 12 residues. CDR3 DNA: TGTGCCTGGAGTGGGACGGCTTATGAAGCTTTCTTT. It yields the protein CAWSGTAYEAFF.

This clone was seen a handful of times. V and J are TRBV18 and TRBJ1-4; no reliable D call. CDR3 length: 15 amino acids. Germline CDR1 reads KGHSH; CDR2 reads LQKENI. V dropped 3 bases and J dropped 8 bases, with 16 bases sitting between them. CDR3 residues: CASSPEPGSGEKLFF. The CDR3 nucleotides are TGTGCCAGCTCACCCGAACCGGGATCCGGCGAAAAACTGTTTTTT.

This clone was counted only a few times. The chain couples TRBV2 to TRBJ2-1, with 9 bases aligning to TRBD1. The CDR3 covers 13 residues. V was clipped by 5 bases and J by 5 bases; unmatched bases: 1. Germline V CDR1 and CDR2: SNHLY, FYNNEI. The CDR3 is CASSRTGDNEQFF. CDR3 sequence (DNA): TGTGCCAGCAGTCGGACAGGGGACAATGAGCAGTTCTTC.

The chain recombines TRBV11-2 with TRBJ2-7, with D perhaps matching TRBD1 (5 bases). V was shortened by 0 bases and J by 6 bases, with 9 bases between the two germline ends. The CDR3 totals 13 residues. Germline CDR1 SGHAT, CDR2 FQNNGV. The CDR3 loop is CASSLDVGAEQYF. In DNA, the CDR3 is TGTGCCAGCAGCTTAGATGTAGGGGCCGAGCAGTACTTC. The full variable domain, in which reference TRBV11-2 and TRBJ2-7 provide the parts outside the CDR3, is EAGVAQSPRYKIIEKRQSVAFWCNPISGHATLYWYQQILGQGPKLLIQFQNNGVVDDSQLPKDRFSAERLKGVDSTLKIQPAKLEDSAVYLCASSLDVGAEQYFGPGTRLTVT.

The genes are TRBV12-3 or TRBV12-4 and TRBJ1-1, with unresolved D. V was trimmed by 3 bases and J by 1 base, leaving 6 bases between them. CDR3 length: 13 residues. The CDR3 sequence: CASSFGTNTEAFF. The CDR3 DNA follows: TGTGCCAGCAGTTTCGGCACGAACACTGAAGCTTTCTTT.

V is TRBV7-9 and J is TRBJ2-1; D is ambiguous. This CDR3 contains 12 residues. Per germline, CDR1 SEHNR and CDR2 FQNEAQ (reference sequence). V was pared by 3 bases and J by 11 bases, with 11 bases between. The CDR3 spells CASSFYAEKQFF. As DNA, the CDR3 is TGTGCCAGCAGCTTTTATGCGGAGAAGCAGTTCTTC.

The chain joins TRBV18 to TRBJ1-5; weak D call: TRBD1 (6 bases). V lost 0 bases to trimming and J lost 3 bases, with 12 bases between them. The CDR3 spans 16 residues. Germline V gene lookup returns CDR1 KGHSH and CDR2 LQKENI. The CDR3 loop is CASSPPNTGNNQPQHF. The CDR3 DNA sequence: TGTGCCAGCTCACCACCGAACACAGGGAACAATCAGCCCCAGCATTTT.

The chain employs TRBV19 and TRBJ2-2; D might be TRBD1 (6 bases). The CDR3 has 16 amino acids. The germline V and J ends were trimmed by 5 bases and 4 bases, with 17 bases remaining between them. The germline V gene has CDR1 LNHDA and CDR2 SQIVND (reference sequence). CDR3 sequence reads: CASSPGAVYTTGELFF. CDR3 in DNA: TGTGCCAGTAGTCCAGGGGCGGTGTATACCACCGGGGAGCTGTTTTTT.

The chain carries TRBV2 and TRBJ2-5, with 7 bases lining up with TRBD2. CDR1 is SNHLY and CDR2 is FYNNEI in the germline V gene. The CDR3 spans 17 residues. V lost 6 bases, J lost 5 bases, and 18 bases stayed unmatched. This chain's CDR3 is CASSGLPGRAGMETQYF. Written as DNA, the CDR3 is TGTGCCAGCAGCGGACTTCCGGGGCGAGCGGGAATGGAGACCCAGTACTTC.

The chain has TRBV12-3 or TRBV12-4 and TRBJ1-3; possible D gene TRBD1, 5 bases. This CDR3 spans 10 amino acids. V lost 4 bases and J 16 bases, leaving 11 bases between the germline ends. The CDR3, as DNA: TGTGCCAGCAGTTCCGGGACCCAGTATTTT. Protein product: CASSSGTQYF.